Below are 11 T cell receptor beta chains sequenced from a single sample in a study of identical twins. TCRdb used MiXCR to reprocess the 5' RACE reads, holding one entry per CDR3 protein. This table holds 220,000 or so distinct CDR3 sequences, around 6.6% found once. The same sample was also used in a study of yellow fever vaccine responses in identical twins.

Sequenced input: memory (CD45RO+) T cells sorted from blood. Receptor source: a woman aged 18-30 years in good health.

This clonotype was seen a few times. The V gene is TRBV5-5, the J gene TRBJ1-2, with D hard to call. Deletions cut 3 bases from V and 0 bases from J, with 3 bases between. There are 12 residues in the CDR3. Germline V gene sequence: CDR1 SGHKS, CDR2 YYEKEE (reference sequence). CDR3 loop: CASSSTNYGYTF. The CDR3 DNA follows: TGTGCCAGCAGCTCTACTAACTATGGCTACACCTTC.

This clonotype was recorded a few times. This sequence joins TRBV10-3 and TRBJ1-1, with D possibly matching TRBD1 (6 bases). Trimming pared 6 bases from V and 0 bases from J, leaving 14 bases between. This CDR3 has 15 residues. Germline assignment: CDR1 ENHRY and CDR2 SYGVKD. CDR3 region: CAIRTATGMNTEAFF. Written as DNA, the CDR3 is TGTGCCATCAGAACCGCGACAGGAATGAACACTGAAGCTTTCTTT.

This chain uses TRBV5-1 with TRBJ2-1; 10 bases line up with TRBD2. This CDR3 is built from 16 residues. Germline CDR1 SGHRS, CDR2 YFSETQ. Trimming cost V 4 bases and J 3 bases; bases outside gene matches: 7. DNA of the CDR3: TGCGCCAGCAGCGTATCCGGGACTAGCGTCTACAATGAGCAGTTCTTC. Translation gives CASSVSGTSVYNEQFF.

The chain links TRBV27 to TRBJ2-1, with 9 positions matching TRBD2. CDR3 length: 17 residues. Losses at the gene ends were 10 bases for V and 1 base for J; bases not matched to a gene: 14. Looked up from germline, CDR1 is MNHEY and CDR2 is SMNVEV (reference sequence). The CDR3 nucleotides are TGTGCCACCCCCCCCTCACTAGCGGGTGTTTCCTACAATGAGCAGTTCTTC. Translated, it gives CATPPSLAGVSYNEQFF.

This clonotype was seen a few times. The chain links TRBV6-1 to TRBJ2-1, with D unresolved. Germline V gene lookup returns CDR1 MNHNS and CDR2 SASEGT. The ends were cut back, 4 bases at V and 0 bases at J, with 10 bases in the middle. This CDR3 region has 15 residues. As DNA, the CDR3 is TGTGCCAGCAGTGCCGGCTCCCTCTCCTACAATGAGCAGTTCTTC. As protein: CASSAGSLSYNEQFF.

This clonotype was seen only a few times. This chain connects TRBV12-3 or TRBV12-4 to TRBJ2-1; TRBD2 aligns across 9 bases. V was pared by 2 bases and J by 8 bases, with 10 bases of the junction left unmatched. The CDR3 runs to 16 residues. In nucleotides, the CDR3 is TGTGCCAGCAGTTTACGTAGCGGGAGTGCCTTTGATGAGCAGTTCTTC. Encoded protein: CASSLRSGSAFDEQFF.

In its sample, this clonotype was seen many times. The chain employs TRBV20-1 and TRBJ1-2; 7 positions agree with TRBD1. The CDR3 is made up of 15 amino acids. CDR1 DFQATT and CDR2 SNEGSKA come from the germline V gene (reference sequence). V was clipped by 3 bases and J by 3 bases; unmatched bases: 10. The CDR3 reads CSASTGAGFDYGYTF. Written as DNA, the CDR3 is TGCAGTGCTAGTACAGGGGCTGGATTTGACTATGGCTACACCTTC.

The CDR3 loop is CASSQSGLAEHTGELFF. The CDR3 region has the DNA TGTGCCAGCAGCCAGTCCGGACTAGCGGAACACACCGGGGAGCTGTTTTTT. The rearrangement joins TRBV3-1 to TRBJ2-2; 10 bases match TRBD2. V dropped 3 bases and J dropped 3; count of bases not matched to a gene: 7. From germline, CDR1 is LGHDT and CDR2 YNNKEL (reference sequence). This CDR3 spans 17 amino acids.

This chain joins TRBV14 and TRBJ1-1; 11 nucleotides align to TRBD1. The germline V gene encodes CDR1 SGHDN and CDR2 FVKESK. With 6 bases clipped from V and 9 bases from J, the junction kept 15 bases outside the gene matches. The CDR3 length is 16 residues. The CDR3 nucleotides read TGTGCCAGCAGTCTGATGGGGACAGGGGGAACAGGCCAAGCTTTCTTT. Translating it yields CASSLMGTGGTGQAFF.

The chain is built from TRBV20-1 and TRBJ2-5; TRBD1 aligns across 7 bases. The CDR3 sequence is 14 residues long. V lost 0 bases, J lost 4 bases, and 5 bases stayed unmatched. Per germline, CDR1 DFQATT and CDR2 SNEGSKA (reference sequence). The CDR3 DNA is TGCAGTGCTAGAGATCAGGGGGTCCCAGAGACCCAGTACTTC. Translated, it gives CSARDQGVPETQYF.

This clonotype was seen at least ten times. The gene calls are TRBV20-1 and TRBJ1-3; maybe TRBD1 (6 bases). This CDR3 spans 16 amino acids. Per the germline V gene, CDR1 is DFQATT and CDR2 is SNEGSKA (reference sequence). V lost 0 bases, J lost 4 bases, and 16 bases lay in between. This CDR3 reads CSAREGSGVAGNTIYF. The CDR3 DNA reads TGCAGTGCTAGAGAGGGTTCAGGGGTAGCGGGAAACACCATATATTTT.